Following are 5 T cell receptor beta chains from one sample sequenced in a study of naive and memory T cell subsets. Ligated cDNA underwent four rounds of PCR with nested alpha and beta constant region primers and SP2. TCRdb ran MiXCR on the 5' RACE reads and lists one entry per CDR3 protein. Seen here are about 59,000 distinct CDR3 sequences, 8% to 9% observed once, and the top ten hold roughly a fifth. An oligonucleotide containing a UMI was ligated to the 3' end of TCR cDNA. These receptor sequences come from a female donor in good health.

This clonotype was counted only a few times. The DNA of the CDR3 is TGTGCCAGCAGATTAACAGGGGACTACGAGCAGTACTTC. Residues: CASRLTGDYEQYF. This chain connects TRBV27 to TRBJ2-7; 7 nucleotides line up with TRBD1. The germline gives CDR1 MNHEY, CDR2 SMNVEV (reference sequence). Losses at the gene ends were 6 bases for V and 3 bases for J; bases not matched to a gene: 5. CDR3 length: 13 residues.

This clonotype showed up just a few times. The V and J genes are TRBV7-8 and TRBJ2-1; D gene uncertain. Germline lookup yields CDR1 SGHVS and CDR2 FQNEAQ. This CDR3 comprises 16 residues. V dropped 0 bases and J dropped 3 bases, with 12 bases sitting between them. This CDR3 reads CASSLARLPFYNEQFF. CDR3 DNA: TGTGCCAGCAGCTTAGCGCGGCTACCGTTCTACAATGAGCAGTTCTTC. Full variable domain (remainder filled in from reference TRBV7-8 and TRBJ2-1): GAGVSQSPRYKVAKRGQDVALRCDPISGHVSLFWYQQALGQGPEFLTYFQNEAQLDKSGLPSDRFFAERPEGSVSTLKIQRTQQEDSAVYLCASSLARLPFYNEQFFGPGTRLTVL.

This clonotype was seen at least ten times. The V and J genes are TRBV20-1 and TRBJ2-3; maybe TRBD1 (6 bases). The CDR3 extends over 15 amino acids. Per the germline V gene, CDR1 is DFQATT and CDR2 is SNEGSKA (reference sequence). V lost 3 bases and J lost 2, with 15 bases in between. CDR3 loop: CSASAQGNPTDTQYF. CDR3 nucleotides: TGCAGTGCTAGTGCACAGGGAAACCCCACAGATACGCAGTATTTT.

The table lists this clonotype with many counts. The chain has TRBV29-1 and TRBJ1-2; 10 nucleotides match TRBD1. Germline lookup yields CDR1 SQVTM and CDR2 ANQGSEA. This CDR3 contains 15 residues. With V trimmed by 0 bases and J by 8 bases, 9 bases remained unmatched. DNA of the CDR3: TGCAGCGTTGAAGATCCAGGGACAGGGGTGGAAGGCTACACCTTC. Its translation: CSVEDPGTGVEGYTF.

The rearrangement uses TRBV28 and TRBJ2-7; TRBD2 agrees at 15 bases. J gave up 3 bases and V 9 bases, and 6 bases lay outside the gene matches. The CDR3 is 15 residues long. Germline CDR1 reads MDHEN; CDR2 reads SYDVKM. The CDR3 region is CASGLAGGPIYEQYF. CDR3 DNA sequence: TGTGCCAGTGGACTAGCGGGAGGGCCTATCTACGAGCAGTACTTC.